These T cell receptor beta chains were read from a single sample in a study of shared clonotypes between healthy human individuals. The assay was immunoSEQ multiplex PCR, and TCRdb's table has in-frame clones only and misses some. The profile shows 2 million to 2.5 million clones, 95% of them singletons. Sequenced: naive CD4+ T cells sorted from blood. Receptor source: a man younger than 35 in good health. Each CDR3 is given with its conserved first and last residue. A D gene is named only where the DNA matches it firmly. Size is stated for part of the rows, as once, few or many counts, or as a class when the clone is expanded.

size	V	D	J	DNA	CDR3
-	TRBV6-5	TRBD1	TRBJ1-1	TGTAGCAGCAAGGTTATCAGGGGGGGCACTGAAGCTTTCTTT	CSSKVIRGGTEAFF
-	TRBV10-2	TRBD1	TRBJ1-1	TGCGCCAGCGCCCGACAGGGGGCGAAAGGAACTGAAGCTTTCTTT	CASARQGAKGTEAFF
-	TRBV10-3	TRBD2	TRBJ2-3	TGTGCCATCAGTGAGTTGGGGACTAGCGGGCGGACGCAGTATTTT	CAISELGTSGRTQYF
-	TRBV5-1	TRBD2	TRBJ2-7	TGCGCCAGCAGCGGGGCTAGCGGAACCTACGAGCAGTACTTC	CASSGASGTYEQYF
-	TRBV5-1	TRBD1	TRBJ1-1	TGCGCCAGCAGTCCCACAGGGGAATCTGCAGCTGAAGCTTTCTTT	CASSPTGESAAEAFF
once	TRBV6-1	TRBD1	TRBJ1-6	TGTGCCAGCAGGGCGTGGACAGGGAATAATTCACCCCTCCACTTT	CASRAWTGNNSPLHF
-	TRBV29-1	-	TRBJ2-5	TGCAGCGTTGAAACGGGACAAAAAGAGACCCAGTACTTC	CSVETGQKETQYF
-	TRBV11-3	-	TRBJ2-3	TGTGCCAGCAGCTTAGGCAGCCCAGATACGCAGTATTTT	CASSLGSPDTQYF
-	TRBV23-1	-	TRBJ2-3	TGCGCCAGACCGAGGAGCGGTAGCACAGATACGCAGTATTTT	CARPRSGSTDTQYF
once	TRBV2	-	TRBJ1-1	TGTGCCAGCAGTGGAGATACAGGTCGTGTCACTGAAGCTTTCTTT	CASSGDTGRVTEAFF
-	TRBV10-3	-	TRBJ2-7	TGTGCCATCAATAAGGACGGCTACGAGCAGTACTTC	CAINKDGYEQYF
-	TRBV7-8	-	TRBJ1-1	TGTGCCAGCAGCTTAGTGTCGAAGAACACTGAAGCTTTCTTT	CASSLVSKNTEAFF
-	TRBV7-2	-	TRBJ1-5	TGTGCCAGCAGCTTAGATGGCCGCTCAAATCAGCCCCAGCATTTT	CASSLDGRSNQPQHF
-	TRBV10-2	-	TRBJ1-1	TGCGCCAGCAGGGGGTGGAGAGACACTGAAGCTTTCTTT	CASRGWRDTEAFF
-	TRBV5-1	-	TRBJ2-2	TGCGCCAGCAGCTTGGGTTATTCCGGGGAGCTGTTTTTT	CASSLGYSGELFF
-	TRBV4-3	TRBD2	TRBJ2-7	TGCGCCAGCAGCCAAGTCCTAGCGGCAACCTACGAGCAGTACTTC	CASSQVLAATYEQYF
-	TRBV28	TRBD1	TRBJ1-2	TGTGCCAGCAGTTTATATCCAGGGACAGGAAATTATCTCAACTATGGCTACACCTTC	CASSLYPGTGNYLNYGYTF
-	TRBV15	TRBD1	TRBJ1-2	TGTGCCACCAGCAGATCTACAGGGGCGCGCTATGGCTACACCTTC	CATSRSTGARYGYTF
-	TRBV19	-	TRBJ1-5	TGTGCCAGTAGTACCTGGGGCGGCAATCAGCCCCAGCATTTT	CASSTWGGNQPQHF
-	TRBV18	-	TRBJ1-1	TGTGCCAGCTCACCAGACGGATTTAACACTGAAGCTTTCTTT	CASSPDGFNTEAFF
-	TRBV6-1	-	TRBJ1-1	TGTGCCAGCAGTGGGAACAGGAACACTGAAGCTTTCTTT	CASSGNRNTEAFF
once	TRBV5-6	-	TRBJ2-7	TGTGCCAGCAGCTTGGCCGTTCCCCTCAGGGTTGGCGAGCAGTACTTC	CASSLAVPLRVGEQYF
-	TRBV10-2	TRBD2	TRBJ2-1	TGCGCCACCTCAGGCGGGAGAGCCTACAATGAGCAGTTCTTC	CATSGGRAYNEQFF
-	TRBV5-1	TRBD1	TRBJ2-3	TGCGCCAGCAGCTCCGGGACAGATACAGATACGCAGTATTTT	CASSSGTDTDTQYF
-	TRBV19	-	TRBJ1-2	TGTGCCAGTAGTCCCCCGGGAGGCTGGGGCTACACCTTC	CASSPPGGWGYTF
-	TRBV6-6	TRBD1	TRBJ2-7	TGTGCCAGCATCGCGTCGGGGACAGGGCCCGGCGAGCAGTACTTC	CASIASGTGPGEQYF
-	TRBV19	TRBD1	TRBJ1-1	TGTGCCAGTAGTATAACTGGACAGGGGGACAGAAAAGCTTTCTTT	CASSITGQGDRKAFF
once	TRBV29-1	TRBD2	TRBJ2-1	TGCAGCGTTGAAACTAAAACCCCGAGCGGGAAGGGAGGGCAGTTCTTC	CSVETKTPSGKGGQFF
-	TRBV7-2	TRBD1	TRBJ1-4	TGTGCCAGCAGCGGTGCCCGACAGGGTGAAAAACTGTTTTTT	CASSGARQGEKLFF
-	TRBV7-9	-	TRBJ1-1	TGTGCCAGCAGCTCCCCGGGGGGGGGCGGAGGAGCTTTCTTT	CASSSPGGGGGAFF
-	TRBV19	TRBD2	TRBJ2-1	TGTGCCAGTAGTATACCCTTGCGGGGGGGCTACAATGAGCAGTTCTTC	CASSIPLRGGYNEQFF
few	TRBV30	-	TRBJ1-4	TGTGCCTGGAGCCCGCATAATGAAAAACTGTTTTTT	CAWSPHNEKLFF
-	TRBV6-5	-	TRBJ2-2	TGTGCCAGCAGTCCGGGACTCCCTATAGGCGGGGAGCTGTTTTTT	CASSPGLPIGGELFF
-	TRBV18	-	TRBJ1-2	TGTGCCAGCTCACCATACGGCTCAAGTGGTAATAATTATGGCTACACCTTC	CASSPYGSSGNNYGYTF
-	TRBV13	-	TRBJ2-1	TGTGCCAGCAGCTTAAACTCAGGGCGCTACAATGAGCAGTTCTTC	CASSLNSGRYNEQFF
-	TRBV6-6	TRBD2	TRBJ2-7	TGTGCCAGCAGCAGACTAGCGGGGCCCTACGAGCAGTACTTC	CASSRLAGPYEQYF
-	TRBV30	-	TRBJ2-7	TGTGCCTGGGGGACCGGGCCAAACTACGAGCAGTACTTC	CAWGTGPNYEQYF
-	TRBV4-2	TRBD2	TRBJ2-5	TGTGCCAGCAGCCAAGATTGGCGACTAGCGGGAGGAGTGGAGACCCAGTACTTC	CASSQDWRLAGGVETQYF
once	TRBV10-2	-	TRBJ2-7	TGCGCCAGCCGGGGGGCTAGCGGCTACGAGCAGTACTTC	CASRGASGYEQYF